Below are 14 T cell receptor beta chains sequenced from a single sample in a study of blood T cells in healthy people across ages. A sample-barcoded 5' primer and a J-beta primer mix were used in a second PCR of about 7 to 11 cycles. A single record per CDR3 protein comes from TCRdb applying MiXCR to the 5' RACE reads. Seen here are 550,000 to 650,000 distinct CDR3 sequences, less than 35% observed once, and the top ten hold more than 15%. The sequencing sample was made of blood. The receptors were sampled from an elderly woman in good health.

This clonotype appeared a few times. This chain uses TRBV6-6 with TRBJ1-2; TRBD1 aligns across 9 bases. Trimming cost V 6 bases and J 8 bases; bases outside gene matches: 7. CDR3 length equals 13 residues. The germline gives CDR1 MNHNY, CDR2 SVGAGI (reference sequence). For the CDR3, the DNA is TGTGCCAGCAGAATAGACAGGGGGGACGGCTACACCTTC. It codes for CASRIDRGDGYTF.

On this clonotype: A much larger clone lies one base from this, so it may be a read error. The rearrangement links TRBV29-1 to TRBJ1-2; the D is unclear. The CDR3 has 12 residues. Germline V gene lookup returns CDR1 SQVTM and CDR2 ANQGSEA. The CDR3 here is CGVDGQPDGYTF. Written as DNA, the CDR3 is TGCGGCGTTGATGGGCAGCCTGATGGCTACACCTTC.

In its sample, this clonotype was seen a few times. This chain joins TRBV6-1 and TRBJ2-5; D is perhaps TRBD1 (5 bases). V lost 2 bases, J lost 5 bases, and 15 bases lay in between. The CDR3 has 15 amino acids. Germline CDR1 is MNHNS and CDR2 is SASEGT. The DNA for the CDR3 is TGTGCCAGCAGTGAATCTACAGGCTACTGGGAGACCCAGTACTTC. Its protein product is CASSESTGYWETQYF.

V and J are TRBV27 and TRBJ2-7; D is possibly TRBD2 (6 bases). Germline assignment: CDR1 MNHEY and CDR2 SMNVEV (reference sequence). The CDR3 is made up of 12 amino acids. Trimming took off 9 bases at V and 8 bases at J, with 17 bases between the two ends. The CDR3 bases are TGTGCCAGTAGGGCGGGAAGCCACAAGCAGTACTTC. It encodes CASRAGSHKQYF.

This clonotype was seen a handful of times. The rearrangement uses TRBV3-1 and TRBJ1-4, with D unclear. This CDR3 spans 13 amino acids. Per germline, CDR1 LGHDT and CDR2 YNNKEL (reference sequence). Trimming removed 1 base from V and 7 bases from J, with 7 bases in between. CDR3 loop: CASSQVMGEKLFF. The CDR3 DNA sequence: TGTGCCAGCAGCCAAGTGATGGGTGAAAAACTGTTTTTT.

This clonotype was counted once. At one end, the junction sequence differs from germline, possibly due to a read error. The chain is built from TRBV7-6 and TRBJ1-4; D is perhaps TRBD1 (5 bases). Germline V lookup: CDR1 SGHVS, CDR2 FNYEAQ. The CDR3 has 14 amino acids. The CDR3 DNA is TGTGCCGGCAGCGCAGGGACGGGTAATGAAAAACTGTTTTTT. This translates into CAGSAGTGNEKLFF.

The table lists this clonotype with many counts. The chain combines TRBV27 with TRBJ1-5; no definite D call. Germline V gene lookup returns CDR1 MNHEY and CDR2 SMNVEV (reference sequence). The length of the CDR3 is 14 residues. V gave up 5 bases and J gave up 5 bases, with 13 bases separating them. CDR3 in DNA: TGTGCCAGCAGTCCCCCAGGTACCCATCAGCCCCAGCATTTT. Translated: CASSPPGTHQPQHF.

The CDR3 bases are TGTGCCAGCAGTTTAGGGGTCAACCCTGGAGATACGCAGTATTTT. Its translation: CASSLGVNPGDTQYF. V gene TRBV12-3 or TRBV12-4 combines with J gene TRBJ2-3; D is unresolved. This CDR3 comprises 15 residues. Deletions cut 1 base from V and 5 bases from J, with 13 bases between.

This rearrangement joins TRBV14 to TRBJ2-3; no firm D call. Looked up from germline, CDR1 is SGHDN and CDR2 is FVKESK. Trimming stripped 4 bases from V and 1 base from J, with 15 bases between. This CDR3 comprises 16 residues. CDR3 residues: CASSRGRLDGTDTQYF. The CDR3, as DNA: TGTGCCAGCAGCCGAGGACGGCTTGATGGCACAGATACGCAGTATTTT.

The chain couples TRBV28 to TRBJ2-3; 13 nucleotides agree with TRBD2. This CDR3 contains 18 residues. Germline V gene sequence: CDR1 MDHEN, CDR2 SYDVKM. V shed 4 bases, J shed 5 bases, and the junction held 12 bases outside the gene matches. CDR3: CASSSETSGGIALDTQYF. The CDR3 nucleotides read TGTGCCAGCAGTTCTGAGACTAGCGGGGGGATTGCCCTAGATACGCAGTATTTT.

Notes on this clonotype: A much more abundant neighbour one base away suggests this may be a read error. This chain joins TRBV24-1 and TRBJ2-1, with D tentatively TRBD2 (5 bases). The DNA matches TRBJ2-7 better at its end, which makes the J call doubtful. The CDR3 totals 16 residues. From germline, CDR1 is KGHDR and CDR2 SFDVKD. The CDR3 bases are TGTGCCACCAGTGGGAACAAAGGGAGCTCCTACAATGAGCAGTACTTC. It yields the protein CATSGNKGSSYNEQYF.

At least ten counts were recorded for this clonotype. The V gene is TRBV3-1, the J gene TRBJ2-1; 14 positions agree with TRBD2. The V segment lost 1 base and the J segment 0 bases; nucleotides outside the gene matches: 8. This CDR3 is 20 amino acids long. Germline lookup yields CDR1 LGHDT and CDR2 YNNKEL (reference sequence). The CDR3 spells CASSQVMGLAGASSYNEQFF. CDR3 in DNA: TGTGCCAGCAGCCAAGTCATGGGACTAGCGGGGGCCAGCTCCTACAATGAGCAGTTCTTC.

This clonotype has a count of ten or more. An end of the junction differs from the germline gene, which may be a read error. The rearrangement uses TRBV5-6 and TRBJ2-1; 12 bases line up with TRBD1. Looked up from germline, CDR1 is SGHDT and CDR2 is YYEEEE. The CDR3 covers 19 residues. CDR3 region: CASSSLDGTGGVSYSEQFF. Here the CDR3 DNA reads TGTGCCAGCAGCTCACTAGATGGGACAGGGGGCGTCTCTTACAGTGAGCAGTTCTTC.

A note on this clonotype: This sequence may be a read error, since a much larger clone differs from it by one base. V gene TRBV7-3 combines with J gene TRBJ2-3; unclear D gene. Germline assignment: CDR1 SGHTA and CDR2 FQGTGA. This CDR3 has 12 amino acids. For the CDR3, the DNA is TGTGCCGGCAGTCCTACCGGAGATACGCAGTATTTT. Its translation is CAGSPTGDTQYF.